This T cell receptor (beta chain) derives from a study of a mutant IDH1 vaccine in newly diagnosed glioma. Study in general: Vaccination began 4-6 weeks post radiotherapy alone, or with temozolomide cycles. There were about 60% males and around 40% females among treated patients, whose mean age was about 44 years.

Regarding time point: week 5, during vaccination. The study gave 300 ug of mutant IDH1 20-mer peptide per vaccine dose, with topical imiquimod. On this clone: Its antigen is as yet unknown.

The CDR3 covers 15 residues. Trimming stripped 0 bases from V and 3 bases from J, with 13 bases between. Germline V lookup: CDR1 SGDLS, CDR2 YYNGEE. TCRdb's table, derived via immunoSEQ multiplex PCR, lists solely in-frame clones and lacks some. The sample holds over 55,000 clones, 85% to 90% seen once. The V and J genes are TRBV9 and TRBJ2-7; D might be TRBD2 (5 bases). This clonotype was sampled from a woman aged 35 to 49 with glioma. The sequences come from PBMCs, collected from a glioma patient whose treatment included an IDH1 peptide vaccine. CDR3 region: CASSVDGLARYEQYF. Here the CDR3 DNA reads TGTGCCAGCAGCGTAGATGGGCTAGCCCGCTACGAGCAGTACTTC.